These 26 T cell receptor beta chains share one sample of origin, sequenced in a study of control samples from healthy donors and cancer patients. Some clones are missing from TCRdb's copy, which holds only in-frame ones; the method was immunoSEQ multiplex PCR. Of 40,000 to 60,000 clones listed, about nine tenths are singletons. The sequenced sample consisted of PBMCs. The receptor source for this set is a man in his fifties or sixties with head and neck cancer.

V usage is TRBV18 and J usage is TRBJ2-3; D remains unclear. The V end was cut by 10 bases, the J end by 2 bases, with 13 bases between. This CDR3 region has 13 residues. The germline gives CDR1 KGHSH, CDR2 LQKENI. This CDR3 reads CATLPSTTDTQYF. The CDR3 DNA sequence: TGTGCCACCCTCCCCAGCACCACAGATACGCAGTATTTT. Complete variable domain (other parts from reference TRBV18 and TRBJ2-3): NAGVMQNPRHLVRRRGQEARLRCSPMKGHSHVYWYRQLPEEGLKFMVYLQKENIIDESGMPKERFSAEFPKEGPSILRIQQVVRGDSAAYFCATLPSTTDTQYFGPGTRLTVL.

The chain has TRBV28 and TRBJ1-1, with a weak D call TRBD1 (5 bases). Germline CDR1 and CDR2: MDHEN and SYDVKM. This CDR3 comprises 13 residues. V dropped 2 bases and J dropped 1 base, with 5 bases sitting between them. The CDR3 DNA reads TGTGCCAGCAGTTTAGGGGGGAACACTGAAGCTTTCTTT. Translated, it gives CASSLGGNTEAFF.

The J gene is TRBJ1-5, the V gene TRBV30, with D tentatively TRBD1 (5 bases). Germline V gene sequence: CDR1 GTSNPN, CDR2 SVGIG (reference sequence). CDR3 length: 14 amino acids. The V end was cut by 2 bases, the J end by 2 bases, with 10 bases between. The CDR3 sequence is CAWSRGGGNQPQHF. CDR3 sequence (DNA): TGTGCCTGGAGTAGAGGAGGGGGCAATCAGCCCCAGCATTTT.

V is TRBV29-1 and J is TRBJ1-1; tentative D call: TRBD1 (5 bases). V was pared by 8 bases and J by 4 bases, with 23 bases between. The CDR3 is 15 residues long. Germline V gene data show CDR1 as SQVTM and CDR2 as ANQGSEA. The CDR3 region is CSLLGVPDRVTEAFF. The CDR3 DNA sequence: TGCAGCCTACTGGGGGTCCCTGACAGAGTCACTGAAGCTTTCTTT.

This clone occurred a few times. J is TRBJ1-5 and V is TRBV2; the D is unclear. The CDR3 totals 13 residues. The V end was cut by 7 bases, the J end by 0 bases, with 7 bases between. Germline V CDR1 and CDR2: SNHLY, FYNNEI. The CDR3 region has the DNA TGTGCCAGCATGCCGGATAGCAATCAGCCCCAGCATTTT. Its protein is CASMPDSNQPQHF.

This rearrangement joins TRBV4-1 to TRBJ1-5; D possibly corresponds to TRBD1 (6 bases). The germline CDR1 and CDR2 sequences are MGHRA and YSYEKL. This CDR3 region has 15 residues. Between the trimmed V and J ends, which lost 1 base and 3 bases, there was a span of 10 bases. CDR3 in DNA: TGCGCCAGCAGCCAAGTCACAGGGACCAATCAGCCCCAGCATTTT. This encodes CASSQVTGTNQPQHF.

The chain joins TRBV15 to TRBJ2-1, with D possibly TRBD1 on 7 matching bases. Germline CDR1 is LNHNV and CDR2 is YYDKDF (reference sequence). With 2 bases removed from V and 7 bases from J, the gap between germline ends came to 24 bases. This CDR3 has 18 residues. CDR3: CATSRLPSGGINPNEQFF. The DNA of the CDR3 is TGTGCCACCAGCAGATTACCCTCAGGGGGGATTAACCCTAATGAGCAGTTCTTC.

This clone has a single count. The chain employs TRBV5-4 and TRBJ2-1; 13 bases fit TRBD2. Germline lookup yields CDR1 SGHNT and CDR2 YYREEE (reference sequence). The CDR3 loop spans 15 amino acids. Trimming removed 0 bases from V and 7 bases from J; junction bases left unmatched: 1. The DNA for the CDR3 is TGTGCCAGCAGCTTGGCACTAGCGGGAGGGAATGAGCAGTTCTTC. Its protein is CASSLALAGGNEQFF.

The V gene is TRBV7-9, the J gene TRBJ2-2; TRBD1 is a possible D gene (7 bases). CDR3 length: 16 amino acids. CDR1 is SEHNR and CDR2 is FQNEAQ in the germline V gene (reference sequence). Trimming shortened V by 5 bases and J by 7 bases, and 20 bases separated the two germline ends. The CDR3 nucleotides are TGTGCCAGCAGCCCAGTGACAGGGTCGGGGGTCGGGGAGCTGTTTTTT. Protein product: CASSPVTGSGVGELFF.

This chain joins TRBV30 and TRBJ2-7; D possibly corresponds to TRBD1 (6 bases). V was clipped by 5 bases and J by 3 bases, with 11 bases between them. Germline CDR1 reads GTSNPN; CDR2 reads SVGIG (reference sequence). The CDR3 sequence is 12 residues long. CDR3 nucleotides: TGTGCCTGGGGGGACACCATCTACGAGCAGTACTTC. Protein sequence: CAWGDTIYEQYF.

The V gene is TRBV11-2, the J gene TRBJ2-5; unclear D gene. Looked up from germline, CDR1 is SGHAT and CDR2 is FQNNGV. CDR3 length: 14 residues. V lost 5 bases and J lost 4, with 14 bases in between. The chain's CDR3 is CASSPQGMRETQYF. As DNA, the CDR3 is TGTGCCAGCAGCCCCCAAGGGATGAGAGAGACCCAGTACTTC.

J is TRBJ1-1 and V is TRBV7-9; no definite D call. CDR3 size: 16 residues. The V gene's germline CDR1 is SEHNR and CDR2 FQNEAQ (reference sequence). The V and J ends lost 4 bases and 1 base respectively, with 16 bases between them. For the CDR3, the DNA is TGTGCCAGCAGCTCTTCAGTAAGGTTAAAGAACACTGAAGCTTTCTTT. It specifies CASSSSVRLKNTEAFF.

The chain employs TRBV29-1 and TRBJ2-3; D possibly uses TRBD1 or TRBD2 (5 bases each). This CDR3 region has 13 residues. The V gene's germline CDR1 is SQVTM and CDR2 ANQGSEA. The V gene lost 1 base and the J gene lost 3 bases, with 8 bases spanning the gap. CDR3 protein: CSVEGGTTDTQYF. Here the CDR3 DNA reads TGCAGCGTTGAAGGGGGGACGACAGATACGCAGTATTTT.

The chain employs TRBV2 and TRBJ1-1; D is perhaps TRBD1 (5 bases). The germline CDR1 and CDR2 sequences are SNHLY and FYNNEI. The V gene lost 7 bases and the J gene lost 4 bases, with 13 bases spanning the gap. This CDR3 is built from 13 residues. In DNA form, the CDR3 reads TGTGCCAGCACTGCTGAGGGGCCCACTGAAGCTTTCTTT. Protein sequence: CASTAEGPTEAFF.

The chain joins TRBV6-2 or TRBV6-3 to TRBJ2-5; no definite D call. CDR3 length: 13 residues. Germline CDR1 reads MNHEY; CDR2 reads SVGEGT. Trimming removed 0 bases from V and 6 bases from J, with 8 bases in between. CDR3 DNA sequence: TGTGCCAGCAGTTACTCGGTGAGAAAGACCCAGTACTTC. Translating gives CASSYSVRKTQYF.

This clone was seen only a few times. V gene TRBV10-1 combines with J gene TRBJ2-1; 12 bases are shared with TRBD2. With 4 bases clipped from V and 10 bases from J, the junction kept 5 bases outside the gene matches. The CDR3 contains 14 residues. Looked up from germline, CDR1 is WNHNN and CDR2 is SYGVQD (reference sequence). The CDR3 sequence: CASSASGGAGEQFF. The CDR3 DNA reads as TGCGCCAGCAGTGCTAGCGGGGGGGCAGGCGAGCAGTTCTTC.

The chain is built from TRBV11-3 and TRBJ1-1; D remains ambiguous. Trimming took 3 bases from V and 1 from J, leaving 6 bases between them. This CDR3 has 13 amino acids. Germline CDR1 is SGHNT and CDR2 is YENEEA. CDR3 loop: CASSFDGNTEAFF. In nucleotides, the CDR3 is TGTGCCAGCAGCTTTGACGGGAACACTGAAGCTTTCTTT. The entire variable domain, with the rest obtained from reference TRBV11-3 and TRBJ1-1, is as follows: EAGVVQSPRYKIIEKKQPVAFWCNPISGHNTLYWYLQNLGQGPELLIRYENEEAVDDSQLPKDRFSAERLKGVDSTLKIQPAELGDSAVYLCASSFDGNTEAFFGQGTRLTVV.

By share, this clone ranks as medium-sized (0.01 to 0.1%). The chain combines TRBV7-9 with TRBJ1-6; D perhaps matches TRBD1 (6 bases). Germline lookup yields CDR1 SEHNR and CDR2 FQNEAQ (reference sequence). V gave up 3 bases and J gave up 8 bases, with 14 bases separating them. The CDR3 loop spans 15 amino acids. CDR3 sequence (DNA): TGTGCCAGCAGCTTGGACAGCCCATGGTATTCACCCCTCCACTTT. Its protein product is CASSLDSPWYSPLHF. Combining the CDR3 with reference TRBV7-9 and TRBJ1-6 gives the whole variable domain DTGVSQNPRHKITKRGQNVTFRCDPISEHNRLYWYRQTLGQGPEFLTYFQNEAQLEKSRLLSDRFSAERPKGSFSTLEIQRTEQGDSAMYLCASSLDSPWYSPLHFGNGTRLTVT.

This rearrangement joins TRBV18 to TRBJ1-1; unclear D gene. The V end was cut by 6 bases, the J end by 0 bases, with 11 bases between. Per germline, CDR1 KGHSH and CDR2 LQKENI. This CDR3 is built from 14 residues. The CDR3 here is CASSAIDMNTEAFF. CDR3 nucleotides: TGTGCCAGCTCCGCGATCGATATGAACACTGAAGCTTTCTTT. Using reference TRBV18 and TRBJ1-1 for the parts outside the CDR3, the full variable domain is NAGVMQNPRHLVRRRGQEARLRCSPMKGHSHVYWYRQLPEEGLKFMVYLQKENIIDESGMPKERFSAEFPKEGPSILRIQQVVRGDSAAYFCASSAIDMNTEAFFGQGTRLTVV.

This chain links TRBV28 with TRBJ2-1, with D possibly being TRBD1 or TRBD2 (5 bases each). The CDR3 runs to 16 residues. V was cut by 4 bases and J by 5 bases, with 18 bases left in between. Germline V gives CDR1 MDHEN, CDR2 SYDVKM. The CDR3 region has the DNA TGTGCCAGCAGTTCTTCCTCGGGACCCCTTAACAATGAGCAGTTCTTC. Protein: CASSSSSGPLNNEQFF.

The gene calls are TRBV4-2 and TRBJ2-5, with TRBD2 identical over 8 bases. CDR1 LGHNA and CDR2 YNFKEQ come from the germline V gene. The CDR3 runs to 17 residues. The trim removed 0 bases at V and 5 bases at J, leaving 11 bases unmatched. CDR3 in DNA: TGTGCCAGCAGCCAAGATCCTCGCGGGGGGACCGAGGAGACCCAGTACTTC. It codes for CASSQDPRGGTEETQYF.

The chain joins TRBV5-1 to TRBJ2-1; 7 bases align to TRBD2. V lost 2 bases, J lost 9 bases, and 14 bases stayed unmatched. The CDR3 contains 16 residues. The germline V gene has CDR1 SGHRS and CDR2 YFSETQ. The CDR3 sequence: CASSFRVSDGEGEQFF. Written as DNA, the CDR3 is TGCGCCAGCAGCTTCCGGGTTTCCGACGGGGAGGGTGAGCAGTTCTTC.

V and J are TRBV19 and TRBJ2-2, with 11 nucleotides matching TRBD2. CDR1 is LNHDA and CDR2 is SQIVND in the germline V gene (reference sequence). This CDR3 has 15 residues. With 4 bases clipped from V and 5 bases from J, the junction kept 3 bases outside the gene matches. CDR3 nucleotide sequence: TGTGCCAGTAGTACTAGCGGGAGGTTTACCGGGGAGCTGTTTTTT. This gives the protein CASSTSGRFTGELFF. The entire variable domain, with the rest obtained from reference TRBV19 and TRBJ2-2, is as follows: DGGITQSPKYLFRKEGQNVTLSCEQNLNHDAMYWYRQDPGQGLRLIYYSQIVNDFQKGDIAEGYSVSREKKESFPLTVTSAQKNPTAFYLCASSTSGRFTGELFFGEGSRLTVL.

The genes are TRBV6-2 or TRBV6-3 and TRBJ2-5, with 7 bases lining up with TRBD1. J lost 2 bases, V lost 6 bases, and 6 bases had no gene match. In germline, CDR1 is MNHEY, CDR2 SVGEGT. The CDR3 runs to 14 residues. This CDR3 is CASRYRGVQETQYF. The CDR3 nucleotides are TGTGCCAGCAGATACAGGGGTGTGCAAGAGACCCAGTACTTC.

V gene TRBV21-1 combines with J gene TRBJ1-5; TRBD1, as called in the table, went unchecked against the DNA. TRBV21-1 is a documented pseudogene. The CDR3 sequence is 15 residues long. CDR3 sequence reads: CASSKAGAQGKPQHF. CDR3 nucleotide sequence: TGTGCCAGCAGCAAAGCAGGGGCCCAGGGTAAGCCCCAGCATTTT.

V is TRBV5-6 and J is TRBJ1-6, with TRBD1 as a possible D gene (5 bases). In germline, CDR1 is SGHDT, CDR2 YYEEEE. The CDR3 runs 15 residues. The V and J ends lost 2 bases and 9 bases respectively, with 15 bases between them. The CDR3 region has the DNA TGTGCCAGCAGCTTATACGGGGGAAGCACTTCACCCCTCCACTTT. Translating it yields CASSLYGGSTSPLHF. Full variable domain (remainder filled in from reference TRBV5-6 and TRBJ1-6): DAGVTQSPTHLIKTRGQQVTLRCSPKSGHDTVSWYQQALGQGPQFIFQYYEEEERQRGNFPDRFSGHQFPNYSSELNVNALLLGDSALYLCASSLYGGSTSPLHFGNGTRLTVT.